A selection of T cell receptor beta chains follows, all from one sample in a study of cytomegalovirus exposure and HLA in healthy donors. Sequenced by immunoSEQ multiplex PCR; TCRdb stores in-frame clones only, minus some. Here the sample spans about 36,000 clones, over 60% being singletons. Sequencing input: PBMCs. The receptor source for this set is a young man in good health and CMV-seronegative. The CDR3 runs from the conserved cysteine through the conserved F or W. Each record gives: clone size, D gene, V gene, J gene, CDR3 DNA, CDR3 protein. A D gene is named only where the DNA matches it firmly. For some rows the clone size is stated as once, few or many, or as a class when expanded; others skip it.

clone size: few
D gene: NA
V gene: TRBV6-1
J gene: TRBJ1-2
CDR3 DNA: TGTGCCAGCAGCCGGGCTAACTATGGCTACACCTTC
CDR3 protein: CASSRANYGYTF

clone size: NA
D gene: NA
V gene: TRBV2
J gene: TRBJ1-1
CDR3 DNA: TGTGCCAGCGCCGGGGGAAACACTGAAGCTTTCTTT
CDR3 protein: CASAGGNTEAFF

clone size: NA
D gene: NA
V gene: TRBV29-1
J gene: TRBJ1-4
CDR3 DNA: TGCAGCGTTGAGAGGAGGGGAGCGACTAATGAAAAACTGTTTTTT
CDR3 protein: CSVERRGATNEKLFF

clone size: NA
D gene: NA
V gene: TRBV7-8
J gene: TRBJ2-1
CDR3 DNA: TGTGCCAGCAGCATTACAGTGGACAATGAGCAGTTCTTC
CDR3 protein: CASSITVDNEQFF

clone size: NA
D gene: NA
V gene: TRBV6-6
J gene: TRBJ1-5
CDR3 DNA: TGTGCCAGCAGGCGATGGAGCCAGCCCCAGCATTTT
CDR3 protein: CASRRWSQPQHF

clone size: NA
D gene: TRBD1
V gene: TRBV25-1
J gene: TRBJ2-3
CDR3 DNA: TGTGCCAGCAGTGCGGGACAGGGTGTGGCAGATACGCAGTATTTT
CDR3 protein: CASSAGQGVADTQYF

clone size: NA
D gene: NA
V gene: TRBV28
J gene: TRBJ2-7
CDR3 DNA: TGTGCCAGCAGCTATGTTGGCGAGCAGTACTTC
CDR3 protein: CASSYVGEQYF

clone size: NA
D gene: NA
V gene: TRBV4-1
J gene: TRBJ1-4
CDR3 DNA: TGCGCCAGCAGCCGGAGGGACGGAAAAAATGAAAAACTGTTTTTT
CDR3 protein: CASSRRDGKNEKLFF

clone size: NA
D gene: NA
V gene: TRBV2
J gene: TRBJ2-7
CDR3 DNA: TGTGCCAGCAGTGTGGCGAACGGGGGGCCACTCTTCGAGCAGTACTTC
CDR3 protein: CASSVANGGPLFEQYF

clone size: few
D gene: NA
V gene: TRBV9
J gene: TRBJ2-7
CDR3 DNA: TGTGCCAGCAGCGTAGACTCTTACGGCGAGCAGTACTTC
CDR3 protein: CASSVDSYGEQYF

clone size: NA
D gene: NA
V gene: TRBV7-2
J gene: TRBJ1-2
CDR3 DNA: TGTGCCAGCAGCAGAGGGTCGGGGGAGGGCTACACCTTC
CDR3 protein: CASSRGSGEGYTF

clone size: few
D gene: NA
V gene: TRBV18
J gene: TRBJ1-1
CDR3 DNA: TGTGCCAGCTCACCCGGGAGTACTGAAGCTTTCTTT
CDR3 protein: CASSPGSTEAFF

clone size: NA
D gene: TRBD1
V gene: TRBV9
J gene: TRBJ2-5
CDR3 DNA: TGTGCCAGCAGCAAAGGGACAGTGGGGGCAGAGACCCAGTACTTC
CDR3 protein: CASSKGTVGAETQYF

clone size: NA
D gene: NA
V gene: TRBV2
J gene: TRBJ2-7
CDR3 DNA: TGTGCCAGCAGTGAAGCTCTATCGGTGAGGGTCTCCTACGAGCAGTACTTC
CDR3 protein: CASSEALSVRVSYEQYF

clone size: NA
D gene: NA
V gene: TRBV14
J gene: TRBJ1-1
CDR3 DNA: TGTGCCAGCAGCCCCATAGTGGGGGCGGAAACTGAAGCTTTCTTT
CDR3 protein: CASSPIVGAETEAFF

clone size: NA
D gene: NA
V gene: TRBV6-4
J gene: TRBJ1-6
CDR3 DNA: TGTGCCAGCAGTGCGGGGGGGGATTCACCCCTCCACTTT
CDR3 protein: CASSAGGDSPLHF

clone size: NA
D gene: TRBD1
V gene: TRBV6-5
J gene: TRBJ2-7
CDR3 DNA: TGTGCCAGCAGCGTGGGACAGCCAAGAAGTTACGAGCAGTACTTC
CDR3 protein: CASSVGQPRSYEQYF

clone size: NA
D gene: NA
V gene: TRBV4-1
J gene: TRBJ1-2
CDR3 DNA: TGCGCCAGCAGCCAACAAGCCCGGGGTGACTATGGCTACACCTTC
CDR3 protein: CASSQQARGDYGYTF

clone size: few
D gene: TRBD2
V gene: TRBV6-4
J gene: TRBJ2-7
CDR3 DNA: TGTGCCAGCAGTGCCGGGACTAGCGGAAACGAGCAGTACTTC
CDR3 protein: CASSAGTSGNEQYF

clone size: NA
D gene: NA
V gene: TRBV6-5
J gene: TRBJ2-2
CDR3 DNA: TGTGCCAGCAGTTACTCGACTCCTAACCCCGGGGAGCTGTTTTTT
CDR3 protein: CASSYSTPNPGELFF

clone size: NA
D gene: TRBD1
V gene: TRBV28
J gene: TRBJ2-1
CDR3 DNA: TGTGCCAGTCAGACAGGGAACTACAATGAGCAGTTCTTC
CDR3 protein: CASQTGNYNEQFF

clone size: NA
D gene: NA
V gene: TRBV7-2
J gene: TRBJ1-5
CDR3 DNA: TGTGCCAGCAGCCGCAGCAGGGCGCAGGGTCAGCCCCAGCATTTT
CDR3 protein: CASSRSRAQGQPQHF

clone size: NA
D gene: NA
V gene: TRBV10-3
J gene: TRBJ2-3
CDR3 DNA: TGTGCTGCAAGGGGGGGAGGGCCCGGCCCAGATACGCAGTATTTT
CDR3 protein: CAARGGGPGPDTQYF

clone size: few
D gene: NA
V gene: TRBV4-1
J gene: TRBJ1-1
CDR3 DNA: TGCGCCAGCAGCCAACAGGGGTGGGCTTTCTTT
CDR3 protein: CASSQQGWAFF

clone size: NA
D gene: NA
V gene: TRBV7-9
J gene: TRBJ2-7
CDR3 DNA: TGTGCCAGCAGCCATCGGGACTTAACCTACGAGCAGTACTTC
CDR3 protein: CASSHRDLTYEQYF

clone size: NA
D gene: TRBD1
V gene: TRBV5-4
J gene: TRBJ2-7
CDR3 DNA: TGTGCCAGCAGTCTCGACAGGGCCCACGAGCAGTACTTC
CDR3 protein: CASSLDRAHEQYF

clone size: NA
D gene: TRBD1
V gene: TRBV7-6
J gene: TRBJ2-7
CDR3 DNA: TGTGCCAGCAGCTTAGGAGGTTTCTGGACAGGGACCAGCTCCTACGAGCAGTACTTC
CDR3 protein: CASSLGGFWTGTSSYEQYF

clone size: NA
D gene: NA
V gene: TRBV29-1
J gene: TRBJ2-6
CDR3 DNA: TGCAGCGTTGAAGACCAGGTCTCTGGGGCCAACGTCCTGACTTTC
CDR3 protein: CSVEDQVSGANVLTF

clone size: few
D gene: NA
V gene: TRBV10-3
J gene: TRBJ1-4
CDR3 DNA: TGTGCCATCAGTGAGGCGAGAGAAAAACTGTTTTTT
CDR3 protein: CAISEAREKLFF

clone size: NA
D gene: NA
V gene: TRBV13
J gene: TRBJ2-7
CDR3 DNA: TGTGCCAGCAGCTTTGGTGTTAGCTCCTACGAGCAGTACTTC
CDR3 protein: CASSFGVSSYEQYF

clone size: once
D gene: NA
V gene: TRBV13
J gene: TRBJ2-3
CDR3 DNA: TGTGCCAGCAGCTTAACGGGAGCGACAGATACGCAGTATTTT
CDR3 protein: CASSLTGATDTQYF

clone size: once
D gene: NA
V gene: TRBV5-5
J gene: TRBJ2-5
CDR3 DNA: TGTGCCACCAAAGACGGGTGGGAGACCCAGTACTTC
CDR3 protein: CATKDGWETQYF

clone size: NA
D gene: TRBD2
V gene: TRBV5-1
J gene: TRBJ2-7
CDR3 DNA: TGCGCCAGCAGTTCCGGACTAGCTACCTACGAGCAGTACTTC
CDR3 protein: CASSSGLATYEQYF

clone size: few
D gene: TRBD1
V gene: TRBV5-4
J gene: TRBJ1-1
CDR3 DNA: TGTGCCAGCAGCTCTGGACAGGGGGACACTGAAGCTTTCTTT
CDR3 protein: CASSSGQGDTEAFF

clone size: NA
D gene: NA
V gene: TRBV9
J gene: TRBJ1-2
CDR3 DNA: TGTGCCAGCACAACTAACTATGGCTACACCTTC
CDR3 protein: CASTTNYGYTF

clone size: NA
D gene: TRBD1
V gene: TRBV5-4
J gene: TRBJ1-2
CDR3 DNA: TGTGCCAGCAGCTCGGGACAGGGGGTCTATGGCTACACCTTC
CDR3 protein: CASSSGQGVYGYTF

clone size: few
D gene: TRBD1
V gene: TRBV28
J gene: TRBJ1-6
CDR3 DNA: TGTGCCAATACGGACAGGGGGAATTCACCCCTCCACTTT
CDR3 protein: CANTDRGNSPLHF

clone size: NA
D gene: NA
V gene: TRBV7-6
J gene: TRBJ1-2
CDR3 DNA: TGTGCCAGCAGTGGAGGAGGTTATGGCTACACCTTC
CDR3 protein: CASSGGGYGYTF

clone size: NA
D gene: TRBD1
V gene: TRBV5-4
J gene: TRBJ2-7
CDR3 DNA: TGTGCCAGCTATAGGATAGAGGGGGCCGGCGAGCAGTACTTC
CDR3 protein: CASYRIEGAGEQYF

clone size: few
D gene: NA
V gene: TRBV6-5
J gene: TRBJ2-3
CDR3 DNA: TGTGCCAGCAGTTACTCGAATACCGGGGGCACAGATACGCAGTATTTT
CDR3 protein: CASSYSNTGGTDTQYF

clone size: NA
D gene: NA
V gene: TRBV6-5
J gene: TRBJ2-7
CDR3 DNA: TGTGCCAGCAGTCCCGGGACTTTCTCCTACGAGCAGTACTTC
CDR3 protein: CASSPGTFSYEQYF

clone size: NA
D gene: NA
V gene: TRBV11-2
J gene: TRBJ1-4
CDR3 DNA: TGTGCCAGCAGCTTAGATTTCGCTAATGAAAAACTGTTTTTT
CDR3 protein: CASSLDFANEKLFF

clone size: NA
D gene: NA
V gene: TRBV6-1
J gene: TRBJ2-7
CDR3 DNA: TGTGCCAGTAGGACTGACAGGAGCTTCGCCTACGAGCAGTACTTC
CDR3 protein: CASRTDRSFAYEQYF

clone size: NA
D gene: TRBD1
V gene: TRBV29-1
J gene: TRBJ1-1
CDR3 DNA: TGCAGCGTTGACAGGGGGCTGGATGTAGCTTTCTTT
CDR3 protein: CSVDRGLDVAFF